Listed here are 20 T cell receptor beta chains from one sample, sequenced in a study of T cells in Graves' hyperthyroidism and ophthalmopathy. Researchers amplified the TCR beta CDR3 regions from RNA transcripts. Researchers ran a first-round RT-PCR on the TCR CDR3 using the HTBI primer set. TCRdb reprocessed the multiplex PCR reads with MiXCR, giving one entry per CDR3 protein. The sample has some 350,000 distinct CDR3 sequences; roughly an eighth are singletons. The sample was blood. Receptor source: a middle-aged woman with Graves' ophthalmopathy.

The CDR3 DNA follows: TGCGCCAGCAGCTTGGGGGAGTCTAATGAAAAACTGTTTTTT. Protein: CASSLGESNEKLFF. The rearrangement joins TRBV5-1 to TRBJ1-4; D gene ambiguous. V gave up 0 bases and J gave up 3 bases, with 6 bases separating them. The CDR3 is 14 residues long. The germline V gene has CDR1 SGHRS and CDR2 YFSETQ.

The sample holds many counts of this clonotype. The J gene is TRBJ1-5, the V gene TRBV7-9; the match to TRBD1 covers 8 bases. This CDR3 has 16 amino acids. CDR1 is SEHNR, CDR2 FQNEAQ, per germline (reference sequence). The V segment lost 5 bases and the J segment 3 bases; nucleotides outside the gene matches: 9. Written as DNA, the CDR3 is TGTGCCAGCAGCCAAGGCGGGACAGGACACAATCAGCCCCAGCATTTT. The encoded protein is CASSQGGTGHNQPQHF. The variable domain in full, with the rest retrieved from reference TRBV7-9 and TRBJ1-5, is DTGVSQNPRHKITKRGQNVTFRCDPISEHNRLYWYRQTLGQGPEFLTYFQNEAQLEKSRLLSDRFSAERPKGSFSTLEIQRTEQGDSAMYLCASSQGGTGHNQPQHFGDGTRLSIL.

This clonotype was counted many times. The rearrangement joins TRBV15 to TRBJ2-3; perhaps TRBD2 as D (6 bases). The V gene lost 0 bases and the J gene lost 0 bases, with 13 bases spanning the gap. The germline gives CDR1 LNHNV, CDR2 YYDKDF (reference sequence). The CDR3 totals 17 residues. The CDR3 region has the DNA TGTGCCACCAGCAGAGATGAGGCGGGGCTCAGCACAGATACGCAGTATTTT. This encodes CATSRDEAGLSTDTQYF. Full variable domain (remainder filled in from reference TRBV15 and TRBJ2-3): DAMVIQNPRYQVTQFGKPVTLSCSQTLNHNVMYWYQQKSSQAPKLLFHYYDKDFNNEADTPDNFQSRRPNTSFCFLDIRSPGLGDTAMYLCATSRDEAGLSTDTQYFGPGTRLTVL.

The V and J genes are TRBV29-1 and TRBJ2-2, with D perhaps TRBD1 (5 bases). This CDR3 has 13 residues. Germline V gene data show CDR1 as SQVTM and CDR2 as ANQGSEA. The V gene lost 7 bases and the J gene lost 0 bases, with 9 bases spanning the gap. As DNA, the CDR3 is TGCAGCGCCCAGGGTACGAACACCGGGGAGCTGTTTTTT. Protein: CSAQGTNTGELFF.

This rearrangement joins TRBV19 to TRBJ2-2, with no clear D. CDR3 size: 15 residues. Germline CDR1 is LNHDA and CDR2 is SQIVND (reference sequence). Between the trimmed V and J ends, which lost 6 bases and 4 bases, there was a span of 15 bases. The DNA of the CDR3 is TGTGCCAGTAGGGCCGCCACAACAAGCACCGGGGAGCTGTTTTTT. Encoded protein: CASRAATTSTGELFF.

This clonotype turned up a few times. The chain employs TRBV20-1 and TRBJ2-5; D is undetermined. Germline V gene data show CDR1 as DFQATT and CDR2 as SNEGSKA (reference sequence). V was shortened by 5 bases and J by 6 bases, with 16 bases between the two germline ends. The CDR3 has 13 residues. CDR3 amino acids: CSAEALVMQTQYF. CDR3 nucleotides: TGCAGTGCTGAGGCACTGGTGATGCAGACCCAGTACTTC.

This rearrangement joins TRBV5-4 to TRBJ2-5, with D perhaps matching TRBD2 (6 bases). CDR1 SGHNT and CDR2 YYREEE come from the germline V gene (reference sequence). The length of the CDR3 is 14 residues. The V end was cut by 0 bases, the J end by 4 bases, with 10 bases between. CDR3 residues: CASSLAAGPETQYF. CDR3 sequence (DNA): TGTGCCAGCAGCTTGGCCGCGGGGCCAGAGACCCAGTACTTC.

This clonotype was seen repeatedly, ten times or more. The chain links TRBV3-1 to TRBJ2-1, with 8 positions matching TRBD2. The germline V gene encodes CDR1 LGHDT and CDR2 YNNKEL (reference sequence). The CDR3 is made up of 15 amino acids. After removal of 1 base from V and 2 bases from J, the junction contained 1 base not matched to a gene. The CDR3 loop reads CASSQAGGAYNEQFF. CDR3 bases: TGTGCCAGCAGCCAAGCGGGAGGGGCCTACAATGAGCAGTTCTTC.

The V and J genes are TRBV6-2 or TRBV6-3 and TRBJ1-5; no clear D gene. The germline gives CDR1 MNHEY, CDR2 SVGEGT. There are 13 residues in the CDR3. Trimming removed 7 bases from V and 8 bases from J, with 15 bases in between. The CDR3 bases are TGTGCCAGCAACCCGTTACAGAAAGAGCCCCAGCATTTT. It codes for CASNPLQKEPQHF.

This clonotype was detected ten times or more. This rearrangement joins TRBV12-3 or TRBV12-4 to TRBJ1-4; D possibly corresponds to TRBD1 (5 bases). The CDR3 is made up of 16 amino acids. V was pared by 3 bases and J by 5 bases, with 16 bases between. In DNA form, the CDR3 reads TGTGCCAGCAGTTTCGAGGGTGCAGGGTCAAATGAAAAACTGTTTTTT. Protein product: CASSFEGAGSNEKLFF.

This clonotype showed up many times. The rearrangement links TRBV19 to TRBJ1-5, with a tentative D call TRBD1 (5 bases). CDR3 size: 17 residues. Trimming left V 0 bases short and J 4 bases short, with 16 bases between. Germline CDR1 is LNHDA and CDR2 is SQIVND (reference sequence). This chain's CDR3 is CASSIDRGGAVNQPQHF. The DNA of the CDR3 is TGTGCCAGTAGTATAGATCGCGGAGGGGCTGTTAATCAGCCCCAGCATTTT.

This clonotype was observed many times. The chain uses TRBV10-3 and TRBJ2-1; maybe TRBD2 (7 bases). The CDR3 extends over 15 amino acids. With 7 bases removed from V and 1 base from J, the gap between germline ends came to 14 bases. Per the germline V gene, CDR1 is ENHRY and CDR2 is SYGVKD. Here the CDR3 DNA reads TGTGCCATCAAAATCGGGGGGCAGTCCTACAATGAGCAGTTCTTC. Amino acids: CAIKIGGQSYNEQFF.

The table lists this clonotype with many counts. The CDR3 DNA reads as TGTGCCAGCAGCCAAGGGGAAACTGAAGCTTTCTTT. It is translated as CASSQGETEAFF. The chain employs TRBV3-1 and TRBJ1-1; D gene ambiguous. V was pared by 1 base and J by 5 bases, with 5 bases between. The CDR3 has 12 amino acids. CDR1 and CDR2 (germline): LGHDT, YNNKEL (reference sequence).

In this sample, this clonotype turned up many times. This chain links TRBV29-1 with TRBJ2-5; D is unclear. V was trimmed by 5 bases and J by 7 bases, leaving 14 bases between them. Germline V gives CDR1 SQVTM, CDR2 ANQGSEA. CDR3 length: 12 amino acids. The CDR3 loop reads CSVSDATPTQYF. CDR3 bases: TGCAGCGTTTCAGACGCTACCCCGACCCAGTACTTC.

V is TRBV7-9 and J is TRBJ2-1; either TRBD1 or TRBD2 may fit D (5 bases each). The CDR3 spans 15 residues. The germline V gene has CDR1 SEHNR and CDR2 FQNEAQ (reference sequence). Trimming stripped 3 bases from V and 8 bases from J, with 17 bases between. This CDR3 reads CASSFRDPPRDEQFF. The CDR3 coding sequence is TGTGCCAGCAGCTTCCGGGACCCCCCTAGGGATGAGCAGTTCTTC.

In its sample, this clonotype was seen a few times. The genes are TRBV5-1 and TRBJ1-4; D is uncertain. This CDR3 has 17 amino acids. The V end lost 0 bases, the J end lost 0 bases, and 12 bases lay between the germline ends. Germline loops: CDR1 SGHRS, CDR2 YFSETQ. The CDR3 loop is CASSLGVRGTTNEKLFF. CDR3 bases: TGCGCCAGCAGCTTGGGGGTGAGAGGAACAACTAATGAAAAACTGTTTTTT.

The table lists this clonotype with many counts. The chain recombines TRBV4-1 with TRBJ1-3, with D unresolved. V dropped 4 bases and J dropped 0 bases, with 16 bases sitting between them. This CDR3 is 17 amino acids long. CDR1 and CDR2 (germline): MGHRA, YSYEKL. The chain's CDR3 is CASSPGRYHDSGNTIYF. In nucleotides, the CDR3 is TGCGCCAGCAGCCCGGGGAGGTACCACGACTCTGGAAACACCATATATTTT.

There are a few counts of this clonotype. The chain couples TRBV5-6 to TRBJ2-3; tentatively, D is TRBD2 (6 bases). CDR1 SGHDT and CDR2 YYEEEE come from the germline V gene. The length of the CDR3 is 17 residues. V dropped 1 base and J dropped 0 bases, with 15 bases sitting between them. The CDR3 sequence is CASSLFVGGISTDTQYF. In nucleotides, the CDR3 is TGTGCCAGCAGCTTGTTTGTCGGCGGGATTAGCACAGATACGCAGTATTTT.

This clonotype was recorded at least ten times. V and J are TRBV11-2 and TRBJ1-2; D is ambiguous. The CDR3 has 14 amino acids. Trimming stripped 0 bases from V and 4 bases from J, with 9 bases between. Germline V gene sequence: CDR1 SGHAT, CDR2 FQNNGV. The CDR3 DNA sequence: TGTGCCAGCAGCTTAGACGAAACCCTCTATGGCTACACCTTC. This translates into CASSLDETLYGYTF.

As for this clonotype: A much larger clone sits a single nucleotide away, making a read error possible. The rearrangement links TRBV2 to TRBJ2-1, with D possibly being TRBD2 (6 bases). This CDR3 has 14 amino acids. The V gene lost 4 bases and the J gene lost 10 bases, with 17 bases spanning the gap. In germline, CDR1 is SNHLY, CDR2 FYNNEI. The CDR3 protein is CASSGTWASAEQFF. The CDR3, as DNA: TGTGCCAGCAGTGGTACGTGGGCTAGCGCCGAGCAGTTCTTC. The entire variable domain, with the rest obtained from reference TRBV2 and TRBJ2-1, is as follows: EPEVTQTPSHQVTQMGQEVILRCVPISNHLYFYWYRQILGQKVEFLVSFYNNEISEKSEIFDDQFSVERPDGSNFTLKIRSTKLEDSAMYFCASSGTWASAEQFFGPGTRLTVL.